Presented here are 22 T cell receptor beta chains from one specimen sequenced in a study of blood T cell repertoires in COVID-19. Measured with immunoSEQ multiplex PCR; TCRdb has only the in-frame clones, and not every one. The sample includes 15,000 to 25,000 clones, more than 70% of them seen just once. Material: peripheral blood. The source is a human donor in a cohort sampled during active COVID-19.

The chain carries TRBV23-1 and TRBJ2-5; D possibly corresponds to TRBD1 (6 bases). TRBV23-1 belongs to the ORF category, with a function that is uncertain. CDR3 size: 14 residues. The V and J ends lost 2 bases and 6 bases respectively, with 13 bases between them. The CDR3 DNA sequence: TGCGCCAGCAGTCAACCGAGGGGGTGGCAGACCCAGTACTTC. Protein: CASSQPRGWQTQYF.

This chain connects TRBV2 to TRBJ2-5, with 7 positions matching TRBD2. The germline V gene encodes CDR1 SNHLY and CDR2 FYNNEI. V gave up 3 bases and J gave up 12 bases; unmatched junction bases: 10. This CDR3 region has 13 residues. CDR3 sequence: CASSEDSGTIKYF. Written as DNA, the CDR3 is TGTGCCAGCAGTGAGGACTCCGGGACTATTAAGTACTTC.

V usage is TRBV3-1 (or the pseudogene TRBV3-2) and J usage is TRBJ1-2; TRBD1 is a possible D gene (5 bases). The germline V and J ends were trimmed by 3 bases and 6 bases, with 17 bases remaining between them. The CDR3 spans 15 residues. Germline CDR1 and CDR2: LGHDT and YNNKEL (reference sequence). The CDR3 DNA is TGTGCCAGCAGCCATGCAACCGGGACTCCGGATGGCTACACCTTC. Translation: CASSHATGTPDGYTF.

This chain links TRBV10-3 with TRBJ1-2; D not resolved. CDR1 is ENHRY, CDR2 SYGVKD, per germline. This CDR3 contains 15 residues. V was shortened by 3 bases and J by 5 bases, with 16 bases between the two germline ends. The CDR3 spells CAISETGRAAYGYTF. CDR3 nucleotide sequence: TGTGCCATCAGTGAAACCGGGAGGGCCGCATATGGCTACACCTTC.

This clone came up a few times. The rearrangement links TRBV7-9 to TRBJ1-5; 9 nucleotides align to TRBD1. The length of the CDR3 is 18 residues. Germline CDR1 is SEHNR and CDR2 is FQNEAQ (reference sequence). The V segment lost 4 bases and the J segment 1 base; nucleotides outside the gene matches: 11. CDR3 DNA sequence: TGTGCCAGCAGCTCGGGACAGGGTTTCATGGGGAGCAATCAGCCCCAGCATTTT. Its translation is CASSSGQGFMGSNQPQHF.

The gene calls are TRBV7-8 and TRBJ2-1; 11 nucleotides line up with TRBD1. Trimming removed 4 bases from V and 6 bases from J; junction bases left unmatched: 8. This CDR3 spans 16 amino acids. Germline V lookup: CDR1 SGHVS, CDR2 FQNEAQ. The DNA of the CDR3 is TGTGCCAGCAGCTCCCATAGGACAGGGGGCTTCAATGAGCAGTTCTTC. Translation gives CASSSHRTGGFNEQFF.

This chain uses TRBV5-4 with TRBJ1-1; TRBD1 matches 10 bases. V lost 3 bases, J lost 5 bases, and 7 bases stayed unmatched. Germline V lookup: CDR1 SGHNT, CDR2 YYREEE (reference sequence). The CDR3 loop spans 15 amino acids. The CDR3 sequence is CASSSGTGVGTEAFF. The DNA for the CDR3 is TGTGCCAGCAGCTCCGGGACAGGGGTGGGGACTGAAGCTTTCTTT. Filled out from reference TRBV5-4 and TRBJ1-1, the complete variable domain reads ETGVTQSPTHLIKTRGQQVTLRCSSQSGHNTVSWYQQALGQGPQFIFQYYREEENGRGNFPPRFSGLQFPNYSSELNVNALELDDSALYLCASSSGTGVGTEAFFGQGTRLTVV.

This clone has more than one count but fewer than ten. This chain connects TRBV2 to TRBJ1-2, with unresolved D. CDR1 is SNHLY, CDR2 FYNNEI, per germline. This CDR3 region has 15 residues. V was cut by 2 bases and J by 3 bases, with 13 bases left in between. CDR3 sequence: CASSEWEGSHYGYTF. The CDR3 nucleotides are TGTGCCAGCAGTGAATGGGAGGGATCCCACTATGGCTACACCTTC.

This clone turned up a few times. One junction end disagrees with the germline gene, perhaps due to a read error. The gene calls are TRBV2 and TRBJ1-5, with D possibly matching TRBD1 (5 bases). The CDR3 runs 15 residues. The germline gives CDR1 SNHLY, CDR2 FYNNEI. CDR3 in DNA: TGTGCCAGCAGCGAAGGGGCTATTAGCAATCAGCCCCAGCATTTT. Translation gives CASSEGAISNQPQHF.

The chain recombines TRBV11-1 with TRBJ2-1, with TRBD1 as a possible D gene (5 bases). The CDR3 sequence is 15 residues long. V shed 2 bases and J shed 4 bases, with 12 bases lying between them. Germline CDR1 and CDR2: SGHAT and FQDESV (reference sequence). The CDR3 region is CASSLLSGMYNEQFF. For the CDR3, the DNA is TGTGCCAGCAGCTTATTGTCAGGGATGTACAATGAGCAGTTCTTC. The full variable domain, with the rest looked up from reference TRBV11-1 and TRBJ2-1, is EAEVAQSPRYKITEKSQAVAFWCDPISGHATLYWYRQILGQGPELLVQFQDESVVDDSQLPKDRFSAERLKGVDSTLKIQPAELGDSAMYLCASSLLSGMYNEQFFGPGTRLTVL.

This chain joins TRBV19 and TRBJ1-3; D unclear. Trimming left V 2 bases short and J 8 bases short, with 10 bases between. In germline, CDR1 is LNHDA, CDR2 SQIVND (reference sequence). The CDR3 runs to 13 residues. CDR3 in amino acids: CASSIRTPDTIYF. As DNA, the CDR3 is TGTGCCAGTAGTATAAGGACTCCGGACACCATATATTTT.

This sequence joins TRBV5-4 and TRBJ1-3; TRBD1 matches 10 bases. The germline gives CDR1 SGHNT, CDR2 YYREEE (reference sequence). CDR3 size: 16 residues. Trimming took 2 bases from V and 6 from J; bases not matched to a gene: 8. In nucleotides, the CDR3 is TGTGCCAGCAGCTTAGGACAGGGGGGCGTCCAAAACACCATATATTTT. Translation: CASSLGQGGVQNTIYF.

The J gene is TRBJ2-6, the V gene TRBV7-9; D remains unclear. The CDR3 covers 17 residues. Germline CDR1 and CDR2: SEHNR and FQNEAQ (reference sequence). Trimming shortened V by 4 bases and J by 0 bases, and 13 bases separated the two germline ends. CDR3 sequence (DNA): TGTGCCAGCAGCTCGAGAGAGCGCTACTCTGGGGCCAACGTCCTGACTTTC. Its translation: CASSSRERYSGANVLTF.

This clone showed up just once. The chain uses TRBV29-1 and TRBJ2-1, with 13 bases that match TRBD2. The J segment lost 4 bases and the V segment lost 7 bases, leaving 1 base of the junction unmatched. The CDR3 extends over 13 amino acids. The germline gives CDR1 SQVTM, CDR2 ANQGSEA. CDR3 nucleotide sequence: TGCAGCGAGGGACTAGCGGGGTACAATGAGCAGTTCTTC. It encodes CSEGLAGYNEQFF.

The genes are TRBV13 and TRBJ1-1; unclear D gene. The V end lost 5 bases, the J end lost 1 base, and 14 bases lay between the germline ends. CDR1 is PRHDT, CDR2 FYEKMQ, per germline (reference sequence). The CDR3 sequence is 15 residues long. The CDR3 reads CASSRLETRNTEAFF. DNA for the CDR3: TGTGCCAGCAGCCGTTTGGAGACTAGGAACACTGAAGCTTTCTTT.

In its sample, this clone was seen once. The V call is TRBV19, the J call TRBJ2-7; TRBD1 agrees at 8 bases. This CDR3 region has 14 residues. The V segment lost 6 bases and the J segment 1 base; nucleotides outside the gene matches: 5. The V gene's germline CDR1 is LNHDA and CDR2 SQIVND (reference sequence). CDR3: CASSTGTGSYEQYF. CDR3 nucleotides: TGTGCCAGTAGCACCGGGACAGGATCCTACGAGCAGTACTTC.

This clone was observed a single time. The chain joins TRBV27 to TRBJ2-7; the D gene is possibly TRBD2 (5 bases). Germline CDR1 and CDR2: MNHEY and SMNVEV (reference sequence). V was clipped by 3 bases and J by 0 bases, with 6 bases between them. The CDR3 is made up of 13 amino acids. CDR3 protein: CASSFTSSYEQYF. The CDR3 nucleotides are TGTGCCAGCAGTTTCACTAGCTCCTACGAGCAGTACTTC.

The V call is TRBV5-1, the J call TRBJ2-7; 10 bases match TRBD2. Trimming took 0 bases from V and 6 from J; bases not matched to a gene: 3. Germline V gene lookup returns CDR1 SGHRS and CDR2 YFSETQ. This CDR3 is built from 14 residues. The chain's CDR3 is CASSLALAGVEQYF. The CDR3 nucleotides read TGCGCCAGCAGCTTGGCTCTAGCGGGGGTCGAGCAGTACTTC. Variable domain in full (rest from reference TRBV5-1 and TRBJ2-7): KAGVTQTPRYLIKTRGQQVTLSCSPISGHRSVSWYQQTPGQGLQFLFEYFSETQRNKGNFPGRFSGRQFSNSRSEMNVSTLELGDSALYLCASSLALAGVEQYFGPGTRLTVT.

V gene TRBV5-1 combines with J gene TRBJ1-1, with 7 bases fitting TRBD1. Germline assignment: CDR1 SGHRS and CDR2 YFSETQ. The CDR3 spans 14 residues. V was clipped by 8 bases and J by 1 base; unmatched bases: 8. The CDR3 nucleotides read TGCGCCAGTGTAGATACAGGGGCGAACACTGAAGCTTTCTTT. Protein: CASVDTGANTEAFF.

The DNA of the CDR3 is TGTGCCAGCAGCGTACAGGGGGGGACCCAGTACTTC. Protein sequence: CASSVQGGTQYF. The chain uses TRBV9 and TRBJ2-5; maybe TRBD1 (7 bases). Per germline, CDR1 SGDLS and CDR2 YYNGEE. Trimming stripped 1 base from V and 7 bases from J, with 8 bases between. This CDR3 contains 12 residues. Combining the CDR3 with reference TRBV9 and TRBJ2-5 gives the whole variable domain DSGVTQTPKHLITATGQRVTLRCSPRSGDLSVYWYQQSLDQGLQFLIQYYNGEERAKGNILERFSAQQFPDLHSELNLSSLELGDSALYFCASSVQGGTQYFGPGTRLLVL.

This clone was seen a handful of times. In DNA form, the CDR3 reads TGTGCCTGGACCGTTACAGGGCTTCGGGAAAAACTGTTTTTT. The encoded protein is CAWTVTGLREKLFF. This chain connects TRBV30 to TRBJ1-4, with D perhaps matching TRBD1 (6 bases). V lost 4 bases, J lost 8 bases, and 17 bases lay in between. The CDR3 loop spans 14 amino acids. The V gene's germline CDR1 is GTSNPN and CDR2 SVGIG (reference sequence).

This chain links TRBV30 with TRBJ1-3; D uncertain. Trimming left V 1 base short and J 3 bases short, with 4 bases between. This CDR3 has 12 residues. CDR1 and CDR2 from the germline V gene are GTSNPN and SVGIG (reference sequence). CDR3 in DNA: TGTGCCTGGAGTGGGAGTGGAAACACCATATATTTT. This encodes CAWSGSGNTIYF.